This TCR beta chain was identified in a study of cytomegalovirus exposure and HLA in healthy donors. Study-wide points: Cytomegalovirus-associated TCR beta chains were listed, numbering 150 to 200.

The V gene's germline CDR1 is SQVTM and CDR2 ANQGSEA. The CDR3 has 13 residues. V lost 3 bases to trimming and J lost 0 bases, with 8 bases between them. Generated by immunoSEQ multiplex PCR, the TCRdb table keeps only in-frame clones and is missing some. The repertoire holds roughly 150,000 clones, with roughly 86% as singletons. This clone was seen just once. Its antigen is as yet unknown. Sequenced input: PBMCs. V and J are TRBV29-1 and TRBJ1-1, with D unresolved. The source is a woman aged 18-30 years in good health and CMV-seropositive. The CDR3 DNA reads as TGCAGCGTTGAGATACAGATGAACACTGAAGCTTTCTTT. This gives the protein CSVEIQMNTEAFF.